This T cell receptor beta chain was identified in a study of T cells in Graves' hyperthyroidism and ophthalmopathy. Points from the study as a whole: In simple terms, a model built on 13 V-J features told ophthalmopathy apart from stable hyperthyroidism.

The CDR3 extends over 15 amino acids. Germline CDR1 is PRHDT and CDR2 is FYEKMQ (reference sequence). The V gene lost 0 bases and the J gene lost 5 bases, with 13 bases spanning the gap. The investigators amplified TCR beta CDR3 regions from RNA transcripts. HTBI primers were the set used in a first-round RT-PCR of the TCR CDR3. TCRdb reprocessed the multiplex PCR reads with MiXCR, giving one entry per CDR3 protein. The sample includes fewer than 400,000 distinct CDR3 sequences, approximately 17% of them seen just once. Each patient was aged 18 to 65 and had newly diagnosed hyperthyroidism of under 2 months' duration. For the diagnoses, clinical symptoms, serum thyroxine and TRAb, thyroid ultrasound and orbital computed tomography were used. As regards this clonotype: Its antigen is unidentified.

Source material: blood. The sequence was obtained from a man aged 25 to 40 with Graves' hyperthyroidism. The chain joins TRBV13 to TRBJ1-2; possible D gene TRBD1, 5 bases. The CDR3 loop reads CASSLGVQVGYGYTF. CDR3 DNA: TGTGCCAGCAGCTTAGGCGTACAGGTCGGATATGGCTACACCTTC.